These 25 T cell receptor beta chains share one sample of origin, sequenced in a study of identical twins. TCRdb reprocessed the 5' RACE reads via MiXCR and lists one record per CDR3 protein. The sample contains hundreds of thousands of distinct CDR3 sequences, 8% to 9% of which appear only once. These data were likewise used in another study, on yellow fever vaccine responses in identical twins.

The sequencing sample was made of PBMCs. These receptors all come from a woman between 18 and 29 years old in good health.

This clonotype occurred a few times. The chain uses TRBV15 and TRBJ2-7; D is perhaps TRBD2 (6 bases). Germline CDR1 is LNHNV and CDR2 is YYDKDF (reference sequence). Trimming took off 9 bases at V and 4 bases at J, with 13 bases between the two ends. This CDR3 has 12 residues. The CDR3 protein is CATGRENYEQYF. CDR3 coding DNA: TGTGCCACAGGACGGGAGAATTACGAGCAGTACTTC.

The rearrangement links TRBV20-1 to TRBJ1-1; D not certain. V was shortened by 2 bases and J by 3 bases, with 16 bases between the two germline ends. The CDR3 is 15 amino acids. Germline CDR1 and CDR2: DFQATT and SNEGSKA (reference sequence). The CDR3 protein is CSARPAGMVYTEAFF. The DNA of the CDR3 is TGCAGTGCTAGACCCGCCGGGATGGTGTACACTGAAGCTTTCTTT.

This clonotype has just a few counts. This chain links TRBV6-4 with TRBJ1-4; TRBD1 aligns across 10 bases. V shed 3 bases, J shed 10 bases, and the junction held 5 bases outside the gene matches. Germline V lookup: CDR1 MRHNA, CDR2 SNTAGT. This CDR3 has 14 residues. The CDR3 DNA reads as TGTGCCAGCAGTGAGGGACAGGGGATTGGAAAACTGTTTTTT. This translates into CASSEGQGIGKLFF.

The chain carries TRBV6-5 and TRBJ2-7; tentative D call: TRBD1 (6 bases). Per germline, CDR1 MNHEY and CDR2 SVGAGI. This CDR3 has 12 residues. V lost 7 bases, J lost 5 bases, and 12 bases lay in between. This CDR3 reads CASTGQRNEQYF. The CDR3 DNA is TGTGCCAGCACAGGACAGCGTAACGAGCAGTACTTC.

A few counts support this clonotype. The chain's CDR3 is CATSDIGTGIVRTGELFF. The CDR3 coding sequence is TGTGCCACCAGTGATATCGGGACAGGGATCGTCCGCACCGGGGAGCTGTTTTTT. This sequence joins TRBV24-1 and TRBJ2-2, with 9 bases identical to TRBD1. The J segment lost 4 bases and the V segment lost 3 bases, leaving 11 bases of the junction unmatched. The CDR3 sequence is 18 residues long. Per the germline V gene, CDR1 is KGHDR and CDR2 is SFDVKD.

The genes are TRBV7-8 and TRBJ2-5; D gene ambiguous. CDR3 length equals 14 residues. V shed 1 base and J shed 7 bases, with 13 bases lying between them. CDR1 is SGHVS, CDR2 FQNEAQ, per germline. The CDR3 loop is CASSLEVGIGTQYF. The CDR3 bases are TGTGCCAGCAGCTTAGAAGTGGGGATCGGGACCCAGTACTTC.

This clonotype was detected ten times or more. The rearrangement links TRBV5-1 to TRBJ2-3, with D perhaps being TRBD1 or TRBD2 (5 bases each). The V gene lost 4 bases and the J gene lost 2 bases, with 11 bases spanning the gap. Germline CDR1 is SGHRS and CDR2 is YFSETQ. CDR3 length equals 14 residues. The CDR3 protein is CASSTGDLTDTQYF. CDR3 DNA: TGCGCCAGCAGCACCGGGGACCTCACAGATACGCAGTATTTT.

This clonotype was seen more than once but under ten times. The CDR3 sequence: CAISRGGNEQFF. The DNA for the CDR3 is TGTGCCATCAGCAGGGGAGGGAATGAGCAGTTCTTC. The chain carries TRBV10-3 and TRBJ2-1; D is possibly TRBD2 (7 bases). The V end lost 6 bases, the J end lost 7 bases, and 10 bases lay between the germline ends. CDR1 and CDR2 (germline): ENHRY, SYGVKD. CDR3 length: 12 amino acids.

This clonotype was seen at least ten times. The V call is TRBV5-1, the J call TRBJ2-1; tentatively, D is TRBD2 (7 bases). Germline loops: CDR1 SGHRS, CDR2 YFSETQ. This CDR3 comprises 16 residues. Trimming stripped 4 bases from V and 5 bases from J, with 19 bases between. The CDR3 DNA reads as TGCGCCAGCAGCCCTGGTGGAGGGGGGGCAAACAATGAGCAGTTCTTC. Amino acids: CASSPGGGGANNEQFF.

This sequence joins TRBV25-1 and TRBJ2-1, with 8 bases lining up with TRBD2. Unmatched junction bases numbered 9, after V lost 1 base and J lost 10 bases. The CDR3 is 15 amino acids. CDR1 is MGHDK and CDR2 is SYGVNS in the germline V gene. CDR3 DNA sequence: TGTGCCAGCAGTGAATTTACGGGAGGGGGTGGGGAGCAGTTCTTC. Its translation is CASSEFTGGGGEQFF. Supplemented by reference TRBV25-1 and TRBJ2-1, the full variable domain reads EADIYQTPRYLVIGTGKKITLECSQTMGHDKMYWYQQDPGMELHLIHYSYGVNSTEKGDLSSESTVSRIRTEHFPLTLESARPSHTSQYLCASSEFTGGGGEQFFGPGTRLTVL.

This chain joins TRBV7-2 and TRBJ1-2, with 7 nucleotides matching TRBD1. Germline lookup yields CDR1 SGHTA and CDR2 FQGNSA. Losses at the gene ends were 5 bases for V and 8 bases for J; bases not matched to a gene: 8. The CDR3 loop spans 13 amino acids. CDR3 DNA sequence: TGTGCCAGCAGCCCAGGGGGTGAGGAGGGCTACACCTTC. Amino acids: CASSPGGEEGYTF.

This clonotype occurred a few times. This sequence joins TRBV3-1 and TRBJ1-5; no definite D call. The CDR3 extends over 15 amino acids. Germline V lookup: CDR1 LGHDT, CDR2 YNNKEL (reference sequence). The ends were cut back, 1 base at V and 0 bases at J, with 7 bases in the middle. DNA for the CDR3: TGTGCCAGCAGCCAAGCAGAGTATAGCAATCAGCCCCAGCATTTT. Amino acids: CASSQAEYSNQPQHF.

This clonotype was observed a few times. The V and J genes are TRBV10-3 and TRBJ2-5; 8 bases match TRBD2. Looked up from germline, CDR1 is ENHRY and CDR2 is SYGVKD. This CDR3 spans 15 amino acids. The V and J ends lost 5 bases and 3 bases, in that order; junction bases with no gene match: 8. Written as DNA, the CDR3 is TGTGCCATCAGTCCCTCAGCGGGGGCGAAAGAGACCCAGTACTTC. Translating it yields CAISPSAGAKETQYF.

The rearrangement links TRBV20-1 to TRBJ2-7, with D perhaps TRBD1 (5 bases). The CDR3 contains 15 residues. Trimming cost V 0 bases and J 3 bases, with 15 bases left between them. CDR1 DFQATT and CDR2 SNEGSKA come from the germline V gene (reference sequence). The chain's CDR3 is CSARDWARTNYEQYF. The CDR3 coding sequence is TGCAGTGCTAGAGATTGGGCTAGGACAAACTACGAGCAGTACTTC.

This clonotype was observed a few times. CDR3 nucleotide sequence: TGTGCCAGCAGCCTGGTTCGGGGGGCTTCTGAAGCTTTCTTT. Its protein is CASSLVRGASEAFF. J is TRBJ1-1 and V is TRBV11-2; a possible D gene is TRBD1 (6 bases). V dropped 5 bases and J dropped 6 bases, with 16 bases sitting between them. From germline, CDR1 is SGHAT and CDR2 FQNNGV. The CDR3 covers 14 residues.

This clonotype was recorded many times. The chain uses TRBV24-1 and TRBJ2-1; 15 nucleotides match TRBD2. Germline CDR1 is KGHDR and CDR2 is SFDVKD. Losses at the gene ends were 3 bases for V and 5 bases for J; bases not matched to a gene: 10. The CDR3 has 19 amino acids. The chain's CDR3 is CATSDGGLAGGPKNNEQFF. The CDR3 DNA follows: TGTGCCACCAGTGATGGTGGACTAGCGGGAGGGCCGAAAAACAATGAGCAGTTCTTC.

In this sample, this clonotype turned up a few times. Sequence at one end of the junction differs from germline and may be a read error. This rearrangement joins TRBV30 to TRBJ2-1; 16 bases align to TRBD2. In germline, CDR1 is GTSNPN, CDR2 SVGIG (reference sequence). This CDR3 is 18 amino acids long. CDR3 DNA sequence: TGTGCCTGGAGTGGTGGGGGACTAGCGGGAGGGGCTCTTTCCCCAGTCGACTTC. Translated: CAWSGGGLAGGALSPVDF.

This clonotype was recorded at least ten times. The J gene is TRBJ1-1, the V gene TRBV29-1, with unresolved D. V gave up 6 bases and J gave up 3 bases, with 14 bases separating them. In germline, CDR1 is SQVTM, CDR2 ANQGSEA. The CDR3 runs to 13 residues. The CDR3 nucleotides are TGCAGCGTCAAAACGAGTGGGGACACTGAAGCTTTCTTT. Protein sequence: CSVKTSGDTEAFF.

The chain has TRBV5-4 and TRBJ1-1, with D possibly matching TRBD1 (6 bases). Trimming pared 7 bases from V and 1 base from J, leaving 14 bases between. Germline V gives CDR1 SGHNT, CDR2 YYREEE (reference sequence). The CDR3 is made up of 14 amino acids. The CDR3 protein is CASPPRGANTEAFF. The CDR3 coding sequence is TGTGCCAGCCCTCCTAGGGGGGCGAACACTGAAGCTTTCTTT.

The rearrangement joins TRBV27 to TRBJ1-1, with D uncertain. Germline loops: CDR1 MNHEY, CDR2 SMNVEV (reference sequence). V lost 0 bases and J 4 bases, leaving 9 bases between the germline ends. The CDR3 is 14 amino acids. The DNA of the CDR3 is TGTGCCAGCAGTTTATCTATGTCCCCCACTGAAGCTTTCTTT. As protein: CASSLSMSPTEAFF.

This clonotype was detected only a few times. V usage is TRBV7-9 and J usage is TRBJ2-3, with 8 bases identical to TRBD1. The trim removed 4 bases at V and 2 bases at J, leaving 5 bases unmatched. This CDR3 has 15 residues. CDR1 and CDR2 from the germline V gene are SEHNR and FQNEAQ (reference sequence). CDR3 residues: CASSSRQGNTDTQYF. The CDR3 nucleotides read TGTGCCAGCAGCTCGAGACAGGGGAACACAGATACGCAGTATTTT.

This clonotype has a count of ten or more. The CDR3 nucleotides read TGTGCCAGCAGCTTAGTTCTTAGTAGAGAGACCCAGTACTTC. It translates to CASSLVLSRETQYF. The rearrangement links TRBV7-9 to TRBJ2-5; D remains ambiguous. The V end lost 1 base, the J end lost 4 bases, and 10 bases lay between the germline ends. This CDR3 has 14 amino acids. Germline CDR1 reads SEHNR; CDR2 reads FQNEAQ (reference sequence).

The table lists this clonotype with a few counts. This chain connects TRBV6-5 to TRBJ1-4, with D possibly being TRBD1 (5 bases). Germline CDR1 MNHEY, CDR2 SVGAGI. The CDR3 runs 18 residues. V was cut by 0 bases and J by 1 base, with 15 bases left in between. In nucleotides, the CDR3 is TGTGCCAGCAGTTACTCCGGGACTCTCCTTGGAACTAATGAAAAACTGTTTTTT. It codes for CASSYSGTLLGTNEKLFF.

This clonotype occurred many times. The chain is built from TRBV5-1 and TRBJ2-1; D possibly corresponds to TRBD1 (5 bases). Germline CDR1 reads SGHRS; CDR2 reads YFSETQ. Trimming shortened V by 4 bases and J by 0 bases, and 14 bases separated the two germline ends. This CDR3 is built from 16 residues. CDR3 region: CASSPNPGSSYNEQFF. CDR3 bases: TGCGCCAGCAGCCCCAATCCAGGGTCCTCCTACAATGAGCAGTTCTTC.

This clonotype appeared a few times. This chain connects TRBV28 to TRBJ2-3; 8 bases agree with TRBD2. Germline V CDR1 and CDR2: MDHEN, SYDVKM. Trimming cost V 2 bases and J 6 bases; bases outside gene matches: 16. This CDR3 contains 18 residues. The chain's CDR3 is CASSLGRLREGGPDTQYF. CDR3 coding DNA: TGTGCCAGCAGTTTAGGGCGACTCCGGGAGGGGGGTCCGGATACGCAGTATTTT.